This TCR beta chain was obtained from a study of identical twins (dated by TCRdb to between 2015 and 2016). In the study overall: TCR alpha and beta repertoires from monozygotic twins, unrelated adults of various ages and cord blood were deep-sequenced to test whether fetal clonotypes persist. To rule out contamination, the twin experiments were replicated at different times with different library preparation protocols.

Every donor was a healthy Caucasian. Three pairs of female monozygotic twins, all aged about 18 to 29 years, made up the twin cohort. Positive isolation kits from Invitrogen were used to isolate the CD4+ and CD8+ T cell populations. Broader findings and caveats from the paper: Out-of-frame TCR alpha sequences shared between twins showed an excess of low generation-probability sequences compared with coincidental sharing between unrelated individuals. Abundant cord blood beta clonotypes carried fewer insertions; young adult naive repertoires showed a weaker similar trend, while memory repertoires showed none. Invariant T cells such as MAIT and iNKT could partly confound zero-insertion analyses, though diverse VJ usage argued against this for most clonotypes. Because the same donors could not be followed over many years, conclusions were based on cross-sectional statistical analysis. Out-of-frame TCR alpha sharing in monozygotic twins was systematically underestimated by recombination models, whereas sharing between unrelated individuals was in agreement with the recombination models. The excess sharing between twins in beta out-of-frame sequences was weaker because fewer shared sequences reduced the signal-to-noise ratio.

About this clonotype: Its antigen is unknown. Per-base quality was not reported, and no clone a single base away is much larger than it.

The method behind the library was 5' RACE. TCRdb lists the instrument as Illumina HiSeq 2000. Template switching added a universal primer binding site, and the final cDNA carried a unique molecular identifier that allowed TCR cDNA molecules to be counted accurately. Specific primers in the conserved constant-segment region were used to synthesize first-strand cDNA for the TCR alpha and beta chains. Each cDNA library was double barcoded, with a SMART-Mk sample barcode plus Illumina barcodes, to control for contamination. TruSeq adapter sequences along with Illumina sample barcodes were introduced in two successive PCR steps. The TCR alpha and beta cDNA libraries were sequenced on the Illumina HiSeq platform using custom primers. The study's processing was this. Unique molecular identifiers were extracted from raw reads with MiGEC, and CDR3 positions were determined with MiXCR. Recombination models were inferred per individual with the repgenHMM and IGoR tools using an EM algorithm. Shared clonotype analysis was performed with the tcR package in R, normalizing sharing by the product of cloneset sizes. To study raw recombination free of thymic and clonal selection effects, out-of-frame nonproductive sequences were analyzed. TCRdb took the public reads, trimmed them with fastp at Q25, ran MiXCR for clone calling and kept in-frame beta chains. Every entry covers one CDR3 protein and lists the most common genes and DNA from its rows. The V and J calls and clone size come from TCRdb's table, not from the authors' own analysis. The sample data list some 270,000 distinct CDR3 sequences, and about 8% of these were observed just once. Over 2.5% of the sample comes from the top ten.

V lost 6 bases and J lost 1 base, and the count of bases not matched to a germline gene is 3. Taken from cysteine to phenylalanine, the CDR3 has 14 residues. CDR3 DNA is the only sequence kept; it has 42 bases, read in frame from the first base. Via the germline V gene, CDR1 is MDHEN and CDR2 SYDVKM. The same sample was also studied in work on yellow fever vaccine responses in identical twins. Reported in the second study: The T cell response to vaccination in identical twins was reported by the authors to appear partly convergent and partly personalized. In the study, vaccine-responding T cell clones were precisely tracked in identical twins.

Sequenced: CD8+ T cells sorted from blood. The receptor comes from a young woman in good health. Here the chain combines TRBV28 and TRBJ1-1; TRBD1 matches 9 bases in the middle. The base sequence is TGTGCCAGCAGCTACAGGGGGCGGAACACTGAAGCTTTCTTT. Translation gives CASSYRGRNTEAFF.